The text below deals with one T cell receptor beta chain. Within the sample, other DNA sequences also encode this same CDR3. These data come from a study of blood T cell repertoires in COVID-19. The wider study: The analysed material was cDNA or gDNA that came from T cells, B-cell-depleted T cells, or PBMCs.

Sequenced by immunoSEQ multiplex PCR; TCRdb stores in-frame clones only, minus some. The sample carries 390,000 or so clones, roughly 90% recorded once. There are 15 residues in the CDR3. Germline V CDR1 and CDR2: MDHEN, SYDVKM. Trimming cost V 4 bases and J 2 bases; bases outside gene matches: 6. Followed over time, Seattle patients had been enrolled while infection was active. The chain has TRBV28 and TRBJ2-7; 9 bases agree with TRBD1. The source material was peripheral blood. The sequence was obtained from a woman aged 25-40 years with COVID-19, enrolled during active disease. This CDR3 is CASSSPGQGTYEQYF. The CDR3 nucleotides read TGTGCCAGCAGTTCGCCGGGACAGGGCACCTACGAGCAGTACTTC. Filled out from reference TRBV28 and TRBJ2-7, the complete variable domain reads DVKVTQSSRYLVKRTGEKVFLECVQDMDHENMFWYRQDPGLGLRLIYFSYDVKMKEKGDIPEGYSVSREKKERFSLILESASTNQTSMYLCASSSPGQGTYEQYFGPGTRLTVT.